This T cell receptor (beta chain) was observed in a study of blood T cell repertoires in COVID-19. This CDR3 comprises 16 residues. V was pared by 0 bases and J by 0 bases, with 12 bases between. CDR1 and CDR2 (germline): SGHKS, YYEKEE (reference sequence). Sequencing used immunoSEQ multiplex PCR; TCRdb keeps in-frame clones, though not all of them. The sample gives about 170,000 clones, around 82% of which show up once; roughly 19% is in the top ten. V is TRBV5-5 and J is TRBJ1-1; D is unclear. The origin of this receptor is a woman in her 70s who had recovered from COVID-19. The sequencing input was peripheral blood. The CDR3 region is CASSLGPPLVNTEAFF. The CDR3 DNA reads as TGTGCCAGCAGCTTGGGTCCCCCACTGGTGAACACTGAAGCTTTCTTT.